Below, 26 T cell receptor beta chains from the same sample are listed, as sequenced in a study of T cell responses to AZD1222 COVID-19 vaccine. The repertoire was sequenced with immunoSEQ multiplex PCR; TCRdb's copy has only in-frame clones and lacks some. Of 170,000 or so clones in the sample, just under 95% were seen once. Sequencing used peripheral blood, obtained 28 days after the second dose of the MenACWY control vaccine. These TCRs come from an adult who received the MenACWY meningococcal vaccine as a control.

V usage is TRBV27 and J usage is TRBJ1-4, with a weak D call TRBD1 (6 bases). V was pared by 6 bases and J by 5 bases, with 16 bases between. The germline V gene has CDR1 MNHEY and CDR2 SMNVEV (reference sequence). CDR3 length equals 15 residues. In nucleotides, the CDR3 is TGTGCCAGCAGAGACCGGGGGCCGGCAAATGAAAAACTGTTTTTT. Protein: CASRDRGPANEKLFF.

This clone was seen only once. This chain connects TRBV5-1 to TRBJ2-5, with a weak D call TRBD1 (6 bases). The CDR3 spans 14 residues. Germline loops: CDR1 SGHRS, CDR2 YFSETQ. Trimming removed 3 bases from V and 4 bases from J, with 13 bases in between. CDR3 nucleotides: TGCGCCAGCAGCTCAGCCTGGGGGCCAGAGACCCAGTACTTC. Its protein product is CASSSAWGPETQYF.

The chain couples TRBV4-3 to TRBJ1-2; D is perhaps TRBD1 (5 bases). This CDR3 has 13 amino acids. Germline V gene data show CDR1 as LGHNA and CDR2 as YSLEER. The V and J ends lost 0 bases and 8 bases respectively, with 10 bases between them. CDR3 nucleotide sequence: TGCGCCAGCAGCCAAGAAGGGACTACAGGCTACACCTTC. Protein sequence: CASSQEGTTGYTF.

The chain combines TRBV4-1 with TRBJ2-7; D might be TRBD1 (5 bases). Germline-derived CDR1 and CDR2 are MGHRA and YSYEKL. This CDR3 comprises 14 residues. The V end lost 3 bases, the J end lost 6 bases, and 15 bases lay between the germline ends. CDR3 residues: CASSQAREAPEQYF. The CDR3 DNA is TGCGCCAGCAGCCAGGCCAGGGAAGCCCCCGAGCAGTACTTC.

This sequence joins TRBV3-1 (or the pseudogene TRBV3-2) and TRBJ1-2; TRBD1 agrees at 8 bases. The CDR3 length is 14 residues. V shed 4 bases, J shed 5 bases, and the junction held 6 bases outside the gene matches. Germline loops: CDR1 LGHDT, CDR2 YNNKEL (reference sequence). The CDR3 bases are TGTGCCAGCAGCCCAGGGACAGGTCGTTATGGCTACACCTTC. Translation gives CASSPGTGRYGYTF.

This chain connects TRBV11-2 to TRBJ2-5; TRBD1 matches 10 bases. Germline V gene data show CDR1 as SGHAT and CDR2 as FQNNGV. The ends lost 5 bases at V and 1 base at J; junction bases unmatched: 7. This CDR3 is 16 amino acids long. The CDR3 coding sequence is TGTGCCAGCAGCGTACGGACAGGGGGACTCCAAGAGACCCAGTACTTC. This sequence encodes CASSVRTGGLQETQYF.

The chain links TRBV6-2 or TRBV6-3 to TRBJ2-6, with D uncertain. V gave up 10 bases and J gave up 2 bases, with 18 bases separating them. The CDR3 is made up of 16 amino acids. From germline, CDR1 is MNHEY and CDR2 SVGEGT. The CDR3 loop reads CATSPDSYPGANVLTF. The CDR3 bases are TGTGCCACAAGCCCCGACTCATATCCTGGGGCCAACGTCCTGACTTTC.

The rearrangement links TRBV7-8 to TRBJ2-1, with D hard to call. The V gene lost 3 bases and the J gene lost 7 bases, with 10 bases spanning the gap. CDR3 size: 13 residues. Germline V gene sequence: CDR1 SGHVS, CDR2 FQNEAQ. Here the CDR3 reads CASSFDGPNEQFF. The CDR3, as DNA: TGTGCCAGCAGCTTTGACGGCCCGAATGAGCAGTTCTTC.

J is TRBJ2-7 and V is TRBV2, with a weak D call TRBD1 (6 bases). The V end lost 2 bases, the J end lost 2 bases, and 13 bases lay between the germline ends. Germline V gives CDR1 SNHLY, CDR2 FYNNEI. The CDR3 covers 15 residues. This CDR3 reads CASSEFPGDPYEQYF. The DNA for the CDR3 is TGTGCCAGCAGTGAATTCCCAGGGGACCCCTACGAGCAGTACTTC.

This clone is a singleton in its sample. The chain joins TRBV18 to TRBJ2-3, with D hard to call. The V gene's germline CDR1 is KGHSH and CDR2 LQKENI. The CDR3 covers 13 residues. V was pared by 2 bases and J by 2 bases, with 5 bases between. CDR3 in DNA: TGTGCCAGCTCACCAACTTACACAGATACGCAGTATTTT. As protein: CASSPTYTDTQYF.

The chain recombines TRBV16 with TRBJ1-2; 7 bases align to TRBD1. CDR1 and CDR2 (germline): KGHSY, FQNENV. J lost 4 bases, V lost 3 bases, and 2 bases had no gene match. This CDR3 has 13 amino acids. CDR3 bases: TGTGCCAGCAGCCAGGGACAGACCTATGGCTACACCTTC. As protein: CASSQGQTYGYTF.

The chain carries TRBV28 and TRBJ1-2; 7 bases are shared with TRBD1. This CDR3 has 13 amino acids. The germline V gene has CDR1 MDHEN and CDR2 SYDVKM. V shed 5 bases and J 5 bases; nucleotides not matched to a gene: 5. CDR3 nucleotides: TGTGCCAGCAGTCTCGGGACAGTATATGGCTACACCTTC. It specifies CASSLGTVYGYTF.

This rearrangement joins TRBV5-1 to TRBJ1-2; 7 nucleotides align to TRBD1. The CDR3 totals 14 residues. Germline-derived CDR1 and CDR2 are SGHRS and YFSETQ. V dropped 5 bases and J dropped 4; count of bases not matched to a gene: 8. The CDR3 DNA follows: TGCGCCAGCAGTTCCGACAGGGTCTCCTATGGCTACACCTTC. Protein: CASSSDRVSYGYTF. Variable domain in full (rest from reference TRBV5-1 and TRBJ1-2): KAGVTQTPRYLIKTRGQQVTLSCSPISGHRSVSWYQQTPGQGLQFLFEYFSETQRNKGNFPGRFSGRQFSNSRSEMNVSTLELGDSALYLCASSSDRVSYGYTFGSGTRLTVV.

This chain joins TRBV6-5 and TRBJ1-4; unclear D gene. The V end lost 3 bases, the J end lost 3 bases, and 8 bases lay between the germline ends. Per germline, CDR1 MNHEY and CDR2 SVGAGI. The CDR3 length is 14 residues. This CDR3 reads CASSYSQPNEKLFF. For the CDR3, the DNA is TGTGCCAGCAGTTATTCGCAGCCTAATGAAAAACTGTTTTTT.

This clone was seen once. The gene calls are TRBV6-6 and TRBJ2-3; the match to TRBD2 covers 7 bases. The CDR3 runs 14 residues. The germline CDR1 and CDR2 sequences are MNHNY and SVGAGI (reference sequence). V lost 10 bases and J lost 1; bases outside the gene matches: 8. CDR3 DNA: TGTGCCACCCAAAGCCGGGGGGGCACAGATACGCAGTATTTT. Translated, it gives CATQSRGGTDTQYF.

V and J are TRBV11-3 and TRBJ2-1; the match to TRBD2 covers 11 bases. The ends lost 1 base at V and 4 bases at J; junction bases unmatched: 6. CDR1 and CDR2 from the germline V gene are SGHNT and YENEEA. The CDR3 totals 17 residues. The CDR3 is CASSLAPTSGDYNEQFF. In DNA, the CDR3 is TGTGCCAGCAGCTTAGCCCCGACTAGCGGGGATTACAATGAGCAGTTCTTC.

The rearrangement uses TRBV30 and TRBJ2-2; possibly TRBD2 for D (5 bases). Germline CDR1 GTSNPN, CDR2 SVGIG (reference sequence). The CDR3 consists of 14 residues. V was trimmed by 0 bases and J by 5 bases, leaving 10 bases between them. CDR3 nucleotide sequence: TGTGCCTGGAGTGTCCGGCTAGCTACCGGGGAGCTGTTTTTT. Protein product: CAWSVRLATGELFF.

This chain uses TRBV6-1 with TRBJ1-1; D not resolved. This CDR3 comprises 14 residues. CDR1 MNHNS and CDR2 SASEGT come from the germline V gene. V was trimmed by 5 bases and J by 4 bases, leaving 14 bases between them. The CDR3 region has the DNA TGTGCCAGCAGTACACTGGGCTCTAGCACTGAAGCTTTCTTT. It is translated as CASSTLGSSTEAFF.

The J gene is TRBJ2-3, the V gene TRBV28, with 8 bases lining up with TRBD2. J gave up 4 bases and V 5 bases, and 17 bases lay outside the gene matches. Germline V gene sequence: CDR1 MDHEN, CDR2 SYDVKM. The CDR3 runs to 18 residues. For the CDR3, the DNA is TGTGCCAGCAGTCCCGTTCTAGCGGGCTGGTCGGAGCCAGATACGCAGTATTTT. This gives the protein CASSPVLAGWSEPDTQYF.

The sample holds a few counts of this clone. The chain couples TRBV18 to TRBJ1-2, with D possibly TRBD1 on 5 matching bases. Germline lookup yields CDR1 KGHSH and CDR2 LQKENI. The CDR3 runs to 16 residues. V shed 3 bases and J shed 0 bases, with 14 bases lying between them. In DNA, the CDR3 is TGTGCCAGCTCACCGCCCGCCCAGGGAGCTAACTATGGCTACACCTTC. Translated: CASSPPAQGANYGYTF.

The count of this clone is one. The V call is TRBV11-2, the J call TRBJ2-5, with 7 bases identical to TRBD2. The V gene end was trimmed by 0 bases and the J gene end by 2 bases; junction bases not matched to a gene: 3. This CDR3 contains 15 residues. Germline CDR1 reads SGHAT; CDR2 reads FQNNGV. The CDR3 DNA reads as TGTGCCAGCAGCTTAGATCTGCGGGGGCAAGAGACCCAGTACTTC. Translating it yields CASSLDLRGQETQYF.

This chain uses TRBV12-3 or TRBV12-4 with TRBJ2-2; D unresolved. With 5 bases removed from V and 3 bases from J, the gap between germline ends came to 4 bases. The CDR3 consists of 12 residues. The CDR3 protein is CASSDHTGELFF. The CDR3 DNA sequence: TGTGCCAGCAGTGACCACACCGGGGAGCTGTTTTTT.

The V and J genes are TRBV4-3 and TRBJ2-2; D may correspond to TRBD1 or TRBD2 (5 bases each). Between the trimmed V and J ends, which lost 0 bases and 3 bases, there was a span of 17 bases. CDR3 length equals 18 residues. In germline, CDR1 is LGHNA, CDR2 YSLEER. The CDR3 DNA reads as TGCGCCAGCAGCCAAGAGGGGGTCGGGCTTCCTGACACCGGGGAGCTGTTTTTT. Amino acids: CASSQEGVGLPDTGELFF.

V is TRBV28 and J is TRBJ1-2, with 7 bases fitting TRBD1. This CDR3 spans 12 amino acids. With V trimmed by 6 bases and J by 14 bases, 12 bases remained unmatched. From germline, CDR1 is MDHEN and CDR2 SYDVKM. Here the CDR3 reads CASRGDSPTRTF. CDR3 bases: TGTGCCAGCAGGGGGGACAGTCCTACACGAACCTTC.

On this clone: Distinct nucleotide sequences in the sample also encode this CDR3. The V gene is TRBV5-1, the J gene TRBJ1-2, with TRBD1 matching over 7 bases. Per the germline V gene, CDR1 is SGHRS and CDR2 is YFSETQ. This CDR3 region has 13 residues. The V and J ends lost 2 bases and 4 bases, in that order; junction bases with no gene match: 2. CDR3 DNA: TGCGCCAGCAGCTTAGCAGGGGGCTATGGCTACACCTTC. Translated: CASSLAGGYGYTF. Full variable domain (outside the CDR3, taken from reference TRBV5-1 and TRBJ1-2): KAGVTQTPRYLIKTRGQQVTLSCSPISGHRSVSWYQQTPGQGLQFLFEYFSETQRNKGNFPGRFSGRQFSNSRSEMNVSTLELGDSALYLCASSLAGGYGYTFGSGTRLTVV.

The rearrangement uses TRBV19 and TRBJ1-6, with TRBD1 matching 7 bases. Germline lookup yields CDR1 LNHDA and CDR2 SQIVND (reference sequence). The V and J ends lost 6 bases and 5 bases, in that order; junction bases with no gene match: 7. The CDR3 is 15 residues long. This chain's CDR3 is CASRHLDRDNSPLHF. The CDR3 DNA is TGTGCCAGTAGGCACCTAGACAGGGATAATTCACCCCTCCACTTT.